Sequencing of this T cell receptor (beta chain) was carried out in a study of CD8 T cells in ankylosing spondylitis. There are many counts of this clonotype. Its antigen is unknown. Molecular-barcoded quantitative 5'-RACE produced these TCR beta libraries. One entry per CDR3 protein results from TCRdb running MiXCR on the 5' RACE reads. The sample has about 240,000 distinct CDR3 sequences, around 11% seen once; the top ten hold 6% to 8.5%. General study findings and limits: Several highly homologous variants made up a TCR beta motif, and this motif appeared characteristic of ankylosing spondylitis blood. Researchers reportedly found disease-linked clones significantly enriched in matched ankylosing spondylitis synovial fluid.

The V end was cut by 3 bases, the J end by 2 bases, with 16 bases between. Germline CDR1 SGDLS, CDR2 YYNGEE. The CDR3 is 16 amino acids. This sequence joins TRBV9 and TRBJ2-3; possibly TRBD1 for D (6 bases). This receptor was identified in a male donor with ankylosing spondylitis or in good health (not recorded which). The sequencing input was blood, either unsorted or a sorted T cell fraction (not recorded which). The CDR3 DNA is TGTGCCAGCAGCGCGAAGGGGGATACCCTCACAGATACGCAGTATTTT. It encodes CASSAKGDTLTDTQYF.